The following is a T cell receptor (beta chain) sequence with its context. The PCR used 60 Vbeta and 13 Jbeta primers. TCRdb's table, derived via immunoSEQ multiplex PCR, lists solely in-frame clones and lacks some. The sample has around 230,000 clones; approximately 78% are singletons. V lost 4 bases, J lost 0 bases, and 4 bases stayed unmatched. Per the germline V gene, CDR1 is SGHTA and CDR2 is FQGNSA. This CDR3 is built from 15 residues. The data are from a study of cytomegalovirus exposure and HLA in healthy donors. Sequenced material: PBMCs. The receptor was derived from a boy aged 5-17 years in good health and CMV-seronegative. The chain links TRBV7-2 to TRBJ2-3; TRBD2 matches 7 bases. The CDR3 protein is CASSSLATSTDTQYF. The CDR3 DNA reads TGTGCCAGCAGCTCACTAGCGACTAGCACAGATACGCAGTATTTT.